This record covers a single TCR beta chain. These data originate in a study of cytomegalovirus exposure and HLA in healthy donors. V was pared by 4 bases and J by 3 bases, with 4 bases of the junction left unmatched. Germline assignment: CDR1 SGHKS and CDR2 YYEKEE (reference sequence). The CDR3 runs 14 residues. Assay used: immunoSEQ multiplex PCR; TCRdb lists only in-frame clones, some missing. Among 71,000 or so clones, over 85% were seen once, and the ten largest hold about 1.4%. The sequence was obtained from a young man in good health and CMV-seropositive. The sample was PBMCs. This chain joins TRBV5-5 and TRBJ2-7; 10 positions agree with TRBD1. The CDR3 DNA is TGTGCCAGCAGCAAGACAGGGGGCGGCTACGAGCAGTACTTC. Protein sequence: CASSKTGGGYEQYF.